These T cell receptor beta chains were read from a single sample in a study of cytomegalovirus exposure and HLA in healthy donors. Assay: immunoSEQ multiplex PCR; the TCRdb copy retains only in-frame clones and omits some. This table holds 150,000 to 200,000 clones, roughly 78% found once. Sample: PBMCs. These receptors all stem from a woman aged 40-49 years in good health and CMV-seronegative. CDR3s leave out the opening cysteine and the closing phenylalanine or tryptophan. Clone size is shown for a subset of rows, as once, few, many or a class of expanded clone.

j_gene | abundance | v_gene | CDR3aa
TRBJ2-6 | few | TRBV28 | ASSLFRGSGANVLT
TRBJ2-3 | NA | TRBV5-1 | ASSLAGTDTQY
TRBJ1-5 | few | TRBV4-1 | ASSHKTQGQEQPQH
TRBJ2-1 | NA | TRBV6-5 | ASSYPRSNEQF
TRBJ2-6 | NA | TRBV19 | ASSPGTRAGANVLT
TRBJ1-2 | NA | TRBV5-1 | ASSLGSRVGGYT
TRBJ1-2 | NA | TRBV5-1 | ASSWEPGNANYGYT
TRBJ1-1 | NA | TRBV6-1 | ASSEYRGSTEAF
TRBJ1-4 | NA | TRBV5-1 | ASSKLTGESEKLF
TRBJ2-7 | NA | TRBV5-1 | ASSLGRASYEQY
TRBJ1-4 | NA | TRBV29-1 | SVEGTADEKLF
TRBJ2-2 | NA | TRBV5-8 | ASSFDSLEELF
TRBJ2-7 | once | TRBV14 | ASSQDRDYEQY
TRBJ1-3 | NA | TRBV29-1 | SVEDGGRAAGNTIY
NA | NA | TRBV6-1 | ASSEMRRSSYEQY
TRBJ2-1 | NA | TRBV7-6 | ASSLPTGLTYNEQF
TRBJ1-6 | NA | TRBV19 | ASSSELNRGGGSPLH
TRBJ2-1 | NA | TRBV4-2 | ASSQPTQGNEQF
TRBJ1-1 | few | TRBV5-1 | ASSLGGGGRGTEAF
TRBJ1-4 | NA | TRBV28 | AAGSTGGVEKLF
TRBJ2-5 | NA | TRBV7-9 | ASRKLAGGPQETQY
TRBJ1-5 | few | TRBV9 | ASSGQGGSQPQH
TRBJ2-3 | NA | TRBV5-4 | ASSSSGGRSDTQY
TRBJ2-5 | NA | TRBV19 | ASSSSRSGLAGQETQY
TRBJ2-1 | NA | TRBV19 | ASRAGRGGLNEQF
TRBJ1-3 | NA | TRBV28 | ASSLYTSGNTIY
TRBJ1-4 | NA | TRBV7-9 | ASSRIRPDRGTNEKLF
TRBJ1-6 | many | TRBV6-1 | ATLTGTDSPLH
TRBJ1-3 | NA | TRBV7-9 | ASSLGSTDTIY
TRBJ1-1 | few | TRBV7-9 | ASSLGGDNTEAF
TRBJ2-7 | NA | TRBV7-9 | AVDRLGYEQY
TRBJ1-2 | NA | TRBV6-5 | ASSRTGFNNYGYT
TRBJ2-1 | NA | TRBV7-6 | ASSPLTGGFDNEQF
TRBJ1-6 | NA | TRBV4-1 | ASSQDTGGNNSPLH
TRBJ1-6 | NA | TRBV14 | ASSQEIGGWNSPLH
TRBJ2-7 | NA | TRBV5-6 | ASSRDSPLEY
TRBJ2-6 | NA | TRBV5-1 | ASSLRIRGPRGANVLT
TRBJ2-7 | NA | TRBV5-1 | ASSLVGQGGYSYEQY
TRBJ1-2 | NA | TRBV5-1 | ASSLEPGGGGYT
TRBJ2-1 | NA | TRBV9 | ASSVATSGGAYEQF
TRBJ2-1 | NA | TRBV6-5 | ASSYSLAGDNEQF
TRBJ1-5 | NA | TRBV7-8 | ASSRGTGGNQPQH
TRBJ2-3 | NA | TRBV7-9 | ASSLLLGTGLLDTQY
TRBJ2-5 | NA | TRBV13 | ASSDKLAGYEGETQY
TRBJ2-3 | NA | TRBV10-3 | AIRAAGAEGTDTQY
NA | NA | TRBV6-5 | ASRVGLAGTYEQY
TRBJ1-6 | NA | TRBV7-9 | ASSHDTSPLH
TRBJ2-3 | NA | TRBV4-1 | ASSHRAGGHASTDTQY
TRBJ1-4 | NA | TRBV6-1 | ATGAAANEKLF
TRBJ2-2 | few | TRBV5-4 | ASSPLLDTGELF